This TCR beta chain was retrieved from a study of cytomegalovirus exposure and HLA in healthy donors. Across the study: A subsequent analysis reported that the 100 to 150 validation repertoires were produced on the same platform that had also been used for the roughly 670 first-cohort repertoires. General study points: Researchers catalogued some 160 TCR beta chains as cytomegalovirus-associated.

As for this clone: Its antigen is as yet unknown.

This table comes from immunoSEQ multiplex PCR, and its TCRdb copy is limited to in-frame clones, with some not included. This table holds some 110,000 clones, about 86% found once. These donors were members of the roughly 120-subject validation cohort, a group separate from the approximately 670-subject first cohort. V gave up 6 bases and J gave up 1 base; unmatched junction bases: 7. Germline V gives CDR1 LNHDA, CDR2 SQIVND (reference sequence). The CDR3 extends over 15 amino acids. The sequenced sample was PBMCs. The chain recombines TRBV19 with TRBJ2-7, with 9 bases matching TRBD2. The TCR originated in a young woman in good health and CMV-seropositive. The CDR3 DNA sequence: TGTGCCAGTAGCTCACTAGCGGGCCAGTCCTACGAGCAGTACTTC. Its translation: CASSSLAGQSYEQYF.